The 8 T cell receptor beta chains presented below share a single source sample, sequenced in a study of cytomegalovirus exposure and HLA in healthy donors. 13 Jbeta primers and 60 Vbeta primers were used for the PCR. The table came from immunoSEQ multiplex PCR; TCRdb's copy has only in-frame clones and leaves some out. The data show 100,000 to 150,000 clones, with 80% seen just once and 1% to 1.5% held by the top ten. The sample comprised PBMCs. These receptors were taken from a female donor in good health and CMV-seronegative.

DNA of the CDR3: TGTGCCAGCACTCTCCTCCGAAACGTCCGGGGCACTGAAGCTTTCTTT. Residues: CASTLLRNVRGTEAFF. The chain joins TRBV28 to TRBJ1-1, with unresolved D. Per the germline V gene, CDR1 is MDHEN and CDR2 is SYDVKM. The CDR3 covers 16 residues. The V end lost 7 bases, the J end lost 4 bases, and 22 bases lay between the germline ends.

The chain combines TRBV6-1 with TRBJ1-5, with D possibly being TRBD1 (6 bases). Trimming removed 2 bases at V and 6 bases at J, with 17 bases between. The CDR3 is 16 amino acids. The V gene's germline CDR1 is MNHNS and CDR2 SASEGT. Here the CDR3 reads CASSEIAGVGFQPQHF. CDR3 coding DNA: TGTGCCAGCAGTGAAATAGCAGGGGTGGGATTTCAGCCCCAGCATTTT.

J is TRBJ2-5 and V is TRBV30; weak D call: TRBD2 (7 bases). The CDR3 contains 11 residues. The V gene lost 2 bases and the J gene lost 7 bases, with 8 bases spanning the gap. Germline loops: CDR1 GTSNPN, CDR2 SVGIG (reference sequence). The CDR3 loop is CAWSRGGTQYF. Written as DNA, the CDR3 is TGTGCCTGGAGTAGGGGGGGGACCCAGTACTTC.

V and J are TRBV19 and TRBJ1-1; TRBD1 matches 8 bases. The CDR3 sequence is 16 residues long. V shed 6 bases, J shed 2 bases, and the junction held 11 bases outside the gene matches. Per the germline V gene, CDR1 is LNHDA and CDR2 is SQIVND (reference sequence). CDR3 nucleotides: TGTGCCAGTAGCCACTTTCGGACAGGGATCAACACTGAAGCTTTCTTT. This translates into CASSHFRTGINTEAFF.

In DNA, the CDR3 is TGTGCCAGCAGTCGGCTAGCGGGGCGAACCTACGAGCAGTACTTC. Its translation: CASSRLAGRTYEQYF. The J gene is TRBJ2-7, the V gene TRBV6-5, with 9 bases fitting TRBD2. This CDR3 region has 15 residues. Trimming at V came to 5 bases and at J to 2 bases, leaving 7 bases not matched to a gene. CDR1 is MNHEY, CDR2 SVGAGI, per germline.

The V and J genes are TRBV19 and TRBJ2-4; 8 nucleotides line up with TRBD2. CDR1 and CDR2 (germline): LNHDA, SQIVND (reference sequence). Losses at the gene ends were 6 bases for V and 6 bases for J; bases not matched to a gene: 7. CDR3 length equals 14 residues. Here the CDR3 DNA reads TGTGCCAGTAGATCGGGACTAGAGGGAAACATTCAGTACTTC. The encoded protein is CASRSGLEGNIQYF.

This rearrangement joins TRBV5-1 to TRBJ2-5, with D unresolved. Germline V lookup: CDR1 SGHRS, CDR2 YFSETQ. CDR3 length: 13 residues. The ends were cut back, 0 bases at V and 5 bases at J, with 8 bases in the middle. The CDR3 DNA reads as TGCGCCAGCAGCTTGGAGTCACGGGAGACCCAGTACTTC. Translating gives CASSLESRETQYF.

The chain combines TRBV6-1 with TRBJ2-5, with D unresolved. Trimming cost V 4 bases and J 5 bases, with 17 bases left between them. Germline CDR1 is MNHNS and CDR2 is SASEGT. The CDR3 covers 15 residues. The CDR3 DNA sequence: TGTGCCAGCAGTGCAAGACAAGGTCATGGGGAGACCCAGTACTTC. Translation gives CASSARQGHGETQYF.